This TCR beta chain was documented in a study of blood T cell repertoires in COVID-19. Study-level information: Nucleic acid was either cDNA or gDNA, and it came from T cells, B-cell-depleted T cells, or PBMCs.

Trimming took off 3 bases at V and 4 bases at J, with 9 bases between the two ends. Germline assignment: CDR1 SGHDN and CDR2 FVKESK. The CDR3 has 13 residues. Generated by immunoSEQ multiplex PCR, the TCRdb table keeps only in-frame clones and is missing some. The table includes roughly 230,000 clones, over 75% detected once. What was sequenced was peripheral blood. This chain uses TRBV14 with TRBJ1-2, with unresolved D. This sequence was found in a woman aged 80 or older with acute or convalescent COVID-19. CDR3 nucleotide sequence: TGTGCCAGCAGCCAGGGAGGGTTCTATGGCTACACCTTC. This translates into CASSQGGFYGYTF.